The clone carrying this T cell receptor (beta chain) showed up many times. What it binds is not known. The CDR3 runs to 15 residues. Germline V gene data show CDR1 as KGHSH and CDR2 as LQKENI. Trimming pared 3 bases from V and 4 bases from J, leaving 13 bases between. These data originate in a study of early T cells in non-severe SARS-CoV-2 infection. Study details: Chains were not paired, and sequencing was done on bulk RNA from unsorted whole blood.

Unique molecular identifier tags were affixed to discrete cDNA molecules. TCRdb itself ran the 5' RACE reads through MiXCR, one entry per CDR3 protein. The data hold more than 85,000 distinct CDR3 sequences, with under 15% observed a single time. Study-wide findings and caveats: Anti-spike CD8 responses were favored in VDJdb matching, and private and CD4 specificities were missed.

The TCR sequence derives from an adult who was a healthcare worker with PCR-confirmed SARS-CoV-2 infection or an uninfected control (not recorded which). The material sequenced was whole blood. The rearrangement uses TRBV18 and TRBJ2-1; D remains unclear. CDR3 coding DNA: TGTGCCAGCTCACCCATGGAGTCCCTATACAATGAGCAGTTCTTC. Protein: CASSPMESLYNEQFF. The variable domain in full, completed from reference TRBV18 and TRBJ2-1, reads NAGVMQNPRHLVRRRGQEARLRCSPMKGHSHVYWYRQLPEEGLKFMVYLQKENIIDESGMPKERFSAEFPKEGPSILRIQQVVRGDSAAYFCASSPMESLYNEQFFGPGTRLTVL.